The clone carrying this T cell receptor (beta chain) was seen at least ten times. Each CDR3 protein gets one entry after TCRdb re-called the 5' RACE reads with MiXCR. The sample holds some 260,000 distinct CDR3 sequences; roughly an eighth are singletons and the top ten take approximately 8.8%. Germline lookup yields CDR1 SGHTA and CDR2 FQGNSA. CDR3 length: 14 residues. J lost 3 bases, V lost 7 bases, and 6 bases had no gene match. The sample is drawn from a study of identical twins. Sequences were obtained from memory (CD45RO+) T cells sorted from blood. The V gene is TRBV7-2, the J gene TRBJ2-3, with TRBD2 identical over 8 bases. The clonotype was recovered from a young woman in good health. CDR3 region: CASNGAGVTDTQYF. CDR3 DNA sequence: TGTGCCAGCAATGGAGCGGGGGTGACAGATACGCAGTATTTT.